These 5 T cell receptor beta chains were sequenced from one sample in a study of T cell repertoires in ileal Crohn's disease. Here immunoSEQ multiplex PCR was the method, and the copy in TCRdb shows in-frame clones only, minus some. The sample consists of 900 or so clones, about 86% of them appearing once. Time point denoted: proximal margin of the surgical specimen (macroscopically non-inflamed). Sequencing was performed on ileal tissue. The receptors were gathered from an adult with Crohn's disease.

This chain's CDR3 is CASSQDGQVRRNEQFF. CDR3 DNA: TGCGCCAGCAGCCAAGATGGACAGGTCCGCCGCAATGAGCAGTTCTTC. The chain links TRBV4-1 to TRBJ2-1, with 7 positions matching TRBD1. The CDR3 is made up of 16 amino acids. The V gene's germline CDR1 is MGHRA and CDR2 YSYEKL. The ends lost 0 bases at V and 6 bases at J; junction bases unmatched: 8.

Note on this clone: Other DNA sequences from this sample encode an identical CDR3 as well. The V gene is TRBV18, the J gene TRBJ1-1; D not resolved. Germline lookup yields CDR1 KGHSH and CDR2 LQKENI. This CDR3 has 14 amino acids. The germline V and J ends were trimmed by 0 bases and 0 bases, with 5 bases remaining between them. The CDR3 DNA reads as TGTGCCAGCTCACCACCTTCGGTGAACACTGAAGCTTTCTTT. It yields the protein CASSPPSVNTEAFF.

This clone is large. J is TRBJ2-7 and V is TRBV27, with a possible D match to TRBD1 (6 bases). Germline assignment: CDR1 MNHEY and CDR2 SMNVEV (reference sequence). V lost 5 bases to trimming and J lost 0 bases, with 11 bases between them. The CDR3 is made up of 14 amino acids. For the CDR3, the DNA is TGTGCCAGCAGTGTAACAGGGAGCTCCTACGAGCAGTACTTC. This codes for CASSVTGSSYEQYF.

This clone was detected a few times. The genes are TRBV6-5 and TRBJ1-1; the D is unclear. The CDR3 has 15 amino acids. Germline loops: CDR1 MNHEY, CDR2 SVGAGI. The V end was cut by 7 bases, the J end by 0 bases, with 15 bases between. The CDR3 sequence is CASTQGSHLNTEAFF. CDR3 DNA: TGTGCCAGCACCCAAGGGAGCCACCTGAACACTGAAGCTTTCTTT.

The J gene is TRBJ2-3, the V gene TRBV7-9, with D tentatively TRBD1 (6 bases). The CDR3 consists of 15 residues. The germline V and J ends were trimmed by 6 bases and 2 bases, with 15 bases remaining between them. Germline V lookup: CDR1 SEHNR, CDR2 FQNEAQ (reference sequence). The CDR3 nucleotides are TGTGCCAGCAGGCCCTACAGGGTTATCACAGATACGCAGTATTTT. Translating it yields CASRPYRVITDTQYF. The full variable domain, completed using reference TRBV7-9 and TRBJ2-3, is DTGVSQNPRHKITKRGQNVTFRCDPISEHNRLYWYRQTLGQGPEFLTYFQNEAQLEKSRLLSDRFSAERPKGSFSTLEIQRTEQGDSAMYLCASRPYRVITDTQYFGPGTRLTVL.